This entry lists 27 T cell receptor beta chains sequenced from one sample in a study of PD-L1 blockade in urothelial cancer. The time point denotes: pretreatment peripheral blood. The assay was immunoSEQ multiplex PCR, and TCRdb's table has in-frame clones only and misses some. Among about 52,000 clones listed, roughly 82% were seen once. Material: PBMCs, obtained around atezolizumab (anti-PD-L1) treatment. The source of these receptors is a man aged 45-65 years with urothelial cancer.

The J gene is TRBJ1-1, the V gene TRBV27; 7 bases are shared with TRBD1. V trimming: 3 bases; J trimming: 7 bases; junction bases outside the gene matches: 5. Germline assignment: CDR1 MNHEY and CDR2 SMNVEV (reference sequence). The CDR3 is made up of 13 amino acids. CDR3 sequence: CASSLGQTLEAFF. In DNA form, the CDR3 reads TGTGCCAGCAGTTTGGGACAGACTCTTGAAGCTTTCTTT.

The chain has TRBV5-4 and TRBJ2-7, with 7 bases lining up with TRBD1. The CDR3 has 17 residues. The ends lost 5 bases at V and 3 bases at J; junction bases unmatched: 17. Germline V lookup: CDR1 SGHNT, CDR2 YYREEE (reference sequence). CDR3 nucleotides: TGTGCCAGCAGAAAGGGTGCCCGACAGGGAGAGAGCTACGAGCAGTACTTC. Encoded protein: CASRKGARQGESYEQYF.

This chain links TRBV19 with TRBJ1-1, with D possibly being TRBD1 (5 bases). The germline V gene encodes CDR1 LNHDA and CDR2 SQIVND (reference sequence). The V and J ends lost 2 bases and 0 bases respectively, with 10 bases between them. There are 15 residues in the CDR3. The CDR3 bases are TGTGCCAGTAGTATACGGGGGAACTTGAACACTGAAGCTTTCTTT. Translating it yields CASSIRGNLNTEAFF.

The V gene is TRBV23-1, the J gene TRBJ1-5; 8 bases match TRBD1. TRBV23-1 is noted as an ORF with a role that remains uncertain. The CDR3 consists of 15 residues. Trimming at V came to 4 bases and at J to 2 bases, leaving 4 bases not matched to a gene. CDR3 bases: TGCGCCAGCAGTCTTCGGACAGGGCGCAATCAGCCCCAGCATTTT. Protein product: CASSLRTGRNQPQHF.

V is TRBV6-4 and J is TRBJ1-6, with TRBD1 identical over 8 bases. V was pared by 5 bases and J by 7 bases, with 4 bases of the junction left unmatched. This CDR3 has 14 residues. Germline V lookup: CDR1 MRHNA, CDR2 SNTAGT. The CDR3 DNA reads as TGTGCCAGCAGTCCGGGACAGGACAATTCACCCCTCCACTTT. This codes for CASSPGQDNSPLHF.

The V and J genes are TRBV4-3 and TRBJ2-5; D remains unclear. The CDR3 spans 15 residues. The germline gives CDR1 LGHNA, CDR2 YSLEER. Trimming shortened V by 1 base and J by 3 bases, and 12 bases separated the two germline ends. The CDR3 region is CASSQGSGFEETQYF. In DNA form, the CDR3 reads TGCGCCAGCAGCCAAGGATCAGGATTCGAAGAGACCCAGTACTTC.

This chain connects TRBV7-6 to TRBJ2-1, with TRBD1 matching 8 bases. The V gene end was trimmed by 3 bases and the J gene end by 9 bases; junction bases not matched to a gene: 7. Germline CDR1 and CDR2: SGHVS and FNYEAQ. CDR3 length equals 14 residues. The CDR3 loop is CASSFGTGTTEQFF. As DNA, the CDR3 is TGTGCCAGCAGCTTCGGGACAGGAACTACTGAGCAGTTCTTC.

The genes are TRBV7-9 and TRBJ2-5, with D possibly matching TRBD1 (6 bases). Germline CDR1 and CDR2: SEHNR and FQNEAQ (reference sequence). This CDR3 is 15 amino acids long. Trimming cost V 2 bases and J 3 bases, with 13 bases left between them. The CDR3 DNA reads TGTGCCAGCAGCTTACTACGGACAGCGAAAGAGACCCAGTACTTC. Encoded protein: CASSLLRTAKETQYF.

This clone was detected only a few times. The rearrangement joins TRBV18 to TRBJ2-5; 11 nucleotides align to TRBD1. This CDR3 spans 16 amino acids. Looked up from germline, CDR1 is KGHSH and CDR2 is LQKENI. The V gene end was trimmed by 5 bases and the J gene end by 4 bases; junction bases not matched to a gene: 9. This chain's CDR3 is CASSTSLGQGGETQYF. In DNA form, the CDR3 reads TGTGCCAGCTCAACCTCCCTGGGACAGGGGGGAGAGACCCAGTACTTC.

This chain links TRBV7-8 with TRBJ2-5; TRBD2 matches 11 bases. Germline CDR1 reads SGHVS; CDR2 reads FQNEAQ. With V trimmed by 5 bases and J by 5 bases, 25 bases remained unmatched. CDR3 length: 21 amino acids. The CDR3 DNA reads TGTGCCAGCAGCCCGAGACCCATAGCGGGGGGGGTCTCGACTAGGGCTGAGACCCAGTACTTC. Protein: CASSPRPIAGGVSTRAETQYF.

This chain links TRBV5-6 with TRBJ2-2; D gene unclear. Germline V gene sequence: CDR1 SGHDT, CDR2 YYEEEE. CDR3 length equals 13 residues. The germline V and J ends were trimmed by 7 bases and 1 base, with 8 bases remaining between them. The CDR3 nucleotides read TGTGCCAGCGGTAACTTGAACACCGGGGAGCTGTTTTTT. Protein product: CASGNLNTGELFF.

The chain combines TRBV27 with TRBJ2-4, with 9 bases lining up with TRBD1. Unmatched junction bases numbered 18, after V lost 3 bases and J lost 0 bases. The CDR3 runs 21 residues. The germline V gene encodes CDR1 MNHEY and CDR2 SMNVEV (reference sequence). The CDR3 protein is CASSFRPKPFPGQGAKNIQYF. CDR3 DNA sequence: TGTGCCAGCAGTTTCCGCCCGAAACCTTTCCCGGGACAGGGAGCCAAAAACATTCAGTACTTC.

The chain combines TRBV7-6 with TRBJ1-2; D ambiguous. The germline V and J ends were trimmed by 5 bases and 4 bases, with 17 bases remaining between them. The CDR3 is made up of 15 amino acids. Germline CDR1 SGHVS, CDR2 FNYEAQ. As DNA, the CDR3 is TGTGCCAGCAGCCTAGACCCCGAAAGAGTCTATGGCTACACCTTC. Its protein is CASSLDPERVYGYTF.

This sequence joins TRBV10-3 and TRBJ1-6; TRBD1 aligns across 7 bases. CDR3 size: 14 residues. J gave up 7 bases and V 0 bases, and 0 bases lay outside the gene matches. Germline V CDR1 and CDR2: ENHRY, SYGVKD. The CDR3 sequence: CAISESTGNSPLHF. In DNA, the CDR3 is TGTGCCATCAGTGAGTCGACAGGGAATTCACCCCTCCACTTT.

The V gene is TRBV6-1, the J gene TRBJ2-7, with 8 positions matching TRBD2. Germline trimming cut 4 bases from V and 1 base from J; bases unmatched to any gene: 6. This CDR3 comprises 15 residues. Germline lookup yields CDR1 MNHNS and CDR2 SASEGT. In DNA, the CDR3 is TGTGCCAGCAGTGTCTCAGCGGGAGCTTCCTACGAGCAGTACTTC. Its translation: CASSVSAGASYEQYF.

The gene calls are TRBV12-5 and TRBJ2-5; 8 bases match TRBD1. The CDR3 has 14 residues. Germline-derived CDR1 and CDR2 are LGHNT and FRNRAP. The J segment lost 6 bases and the V segment lost 0 bases, leaving 3 bases of the junction unmatched. CDR3 amino acids: CASGLVRQGKTQYF. In nucleotides, the CDR3 is TGTGCTAGTGGTTTGGTGAGACAGGGGAAGACCCAGTACTTC. The whole variable domain, filled in from reference TRBV12-5 and TRBJ2-5, reads DARVTQTPRHKVTEMGQEVTMRCQPILGHNTVFWYRQTMMQGLELLAYFRNRAPLDDSGMPKDRFSAEMPDATLATLKIQPSEPRDSAVYFCASGLVRQGKTQYFGPGTRLLVL.

The rearrangement uses TRBV7-2 and TRBJ1-5; possible D gene TRBD1, 6 bases. CDR1 is SGHTA and CDR2 is FQGNSA in the germline V gene. This CDR3 has 15 amino acids. V was shortened by 5 bases and J by 4 bases, with 15 bases between the two germline ends. The CDR3 loop reads CASSGQQGLNQPQHF. CDR3 bases: TGTGCCAGCAGCGGCCAACAGGGCCTTAATCAGCCCCAGCATTTT.

The chain carries TRBV27 and TRBJ2-1; 9 nucleotides align to TRBD1. From germline, CDR1 is MNHEY and CDR2 SMNVEV (reference sequence). J gave up 9 bases and V 3 bases, and 12 bases lay outside the gene matches. The CDR3 contains 16 residues. The CDR3 spells CASSFGGDRVIIEQFF. The CDR3 DNA reads TGTGCCAGCAGTTTTGGGGGGGACAGGGTGATTATTGAGCAGTTCTTC.

The genes are TRBV13 and TRBJ2-5, with TRBD2 identical over 8 bases. Germline V gene sequence: CDR1 PRHDT, CDR2 FYEKMQ (reference sequence). The length of the CDR3 is 14 residues. The J segment lost 2 bases and the V segment lost 5 bases, leaving 4 bases of the junction unmatched. The CDR3 DNA follows: TGTGCCAGCAGCCATGGACTAGCACAAGAGACCCAGTACTTC. As protein: CASSHGLAQETQYF. The full variable domain, rest sourced from reference TRBV13 and TRBJ2-5, is AAGVIQSPRHLIKEKRETATLKCYPIPRHDTVYWYQQGPGQDPQFLISFYEKMQSDKGSIPDRFSAQQFSDYHSELNMSSLELGDSALYFCASSHGLAQETQYFGPGTRLLVL.

The J gene is TRBJ2-2, the V gene TRBV28, with D tentatively TRBD2 (7 bases). Trimming pared 8 bases from V and 3 bases from J, leaving 13 bases between. The CDR3 is made up of 14 amino acids. CDR1 and CDR2 from the germline V gene are MDHEN and SYDVKM. The CDR3 bases are TGTGCCAGCGCGCGGGGGCACTACACCGGGGAGCTGTTTTTT. This translates into CASARGHYTGELFF. Based on the CDR3 plus reference TRBV28 and TRBJ2-2, the full variable domain is DVKVTQSSRYLVKRTGEKVFLECVQDMDHENMFWYRQDPGLGLRLIYFSYDVKMKEKGDIPEGYSVSREKKERFSLILESASTNQTSMYLCASARGHYTGELFFGEGSRLTVL.

This chain uses TRBV7-9 with TRBJ1-4; 8 bases are shared with TRBD1. The trim removed 5 bases at V and 5 bases at J, leaving 13 bases unmatched. This CDR3 spans 17 amino acids. Per the germline V gene, CDR1 is SEHNR and CDR2 is FQNEAQ (reference sequence). The CDR3, as DNA: TGTGCCAGCAGCCCCCTGGGTGGGACAGGCGAAAATGAAAAACTGTTTTTT. This sequence encodes CASSPLGGTGENEKLFF.

The chain couples TRBV28 to TRBJ2-7, with D tentatively TRBD1 (5 bases). The germline CDR1 and CDR2 sequences are MDHEN and SYDVKM. V lost 5 bases and J 6 bases, leaving 14 bases between the germline ends. The CDR3 is 13 residues long. CDR3 sequence: CASSPPAGFEQYF. CDR3 coding DNA: TGTGCCAGCAGTCCACCGGCAGGGTTCGAGCAGTACTTC. Using reference TRBV28 and TRBJ2-7 for the parts outside the CDR3, the full variable domain is DVKVTQSSRYLVKRTGEKVFLECVQDMDHENMFWYRQDPGLGLRLIYFSYDVKMKEKGDIPEGYSVSREKKERFSLILESASTNQTSMYLCASSPPAGFEQYFGPGTRLTVT.

This chain joins TRBV6-4 and TRBJ1-2; D unresolved. The germline V gene encodes CDR1 MRHNA and CDR2 SNTAGT. This CDR3 has 12 amino acids. V was trimmed by 2 bases and J by 5 bases, leaving 6 bases between them. In DNA form, the CDR3 reads TGTGCCAGCAGTGACAGCGGGTATGGCTACACCTTC. Translation: CASSDSGYGYTF.

The chain has TRBV27 and TRBJ2-1, with 12 nucleotides matching TRBD2. V shed 6 bases and J 1 base; nucleotides not matched to a gene: 4. CDR3 length equals 16 residues. Germline loops: CDR1 MNHEY, CDR2 SMNVEV (reference sequence). The CDR3 nucleotides are TGTGCCAGCAGCTCCCTAGCGGGAGGGTCCTACAATGAGCAGTTCTTC. It is translated as CASSSLAGGSYNEQFF.

CDR3: CASSQETQTGAVSRKDTQYF. CDR3 coding DNA: TGCGCCAGCAGCCAAGAGACTCAAACAGGGGCAGTCAGTCGGAAGGATACGCAGTATTTT. The gene calls are TRBV4-1 and TRBJ2-3; TRBD1 matches 7 bases. Germline CDR1 reads MGHRA; CDR2 reads YSYEKL. Trimming cost V 0 bases and J 6 bases; bases outside gene matches: 21. The CDR3 covers 20 residues.

V usage is TRBV25-1 and J usage is TRBJ2-5, with D perhaps matching TRBD2 (6 bases). The CDR3 consists of 17 residues. Trimming took off 6 bases at V and 2 bases at J, with 22 bases between the two ends. The germline V gene encodes CDR1 MGHDK and CDR2 SYGVNS. The CDR3 coding sequence is TGTGCCAGCAGGGGGTATAGGAGGGCCTTCGGGCAAGAGACCCAGTACTTC. This encodes CASRGYRRAFGQETQYF.

The gene calls are TRBV6-1 and TRBJ1-2; possibly TRBD1 for D (5 bases). V lost 4 bases and J lost 8, with 11 bases in between. CDR1 is MNHNS, CDR2 SASEGT, per germline. The CDR3 has 12 residues. The DNA of the CDR3 is TGTGCCAGCAGTGTTCAAGGGGCGGGCTACACCTTC. It yields the protein CASSVQGAGYTF.